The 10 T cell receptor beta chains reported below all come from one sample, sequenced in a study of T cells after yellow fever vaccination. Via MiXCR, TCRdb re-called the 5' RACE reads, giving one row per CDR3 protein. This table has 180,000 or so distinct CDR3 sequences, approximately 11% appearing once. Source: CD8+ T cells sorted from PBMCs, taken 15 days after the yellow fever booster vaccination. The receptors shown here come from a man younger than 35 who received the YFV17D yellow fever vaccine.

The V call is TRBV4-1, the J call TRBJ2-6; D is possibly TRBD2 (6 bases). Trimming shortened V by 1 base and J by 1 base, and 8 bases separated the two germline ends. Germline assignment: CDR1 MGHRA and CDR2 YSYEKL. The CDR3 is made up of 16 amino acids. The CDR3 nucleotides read TGCGCCAGCAGCCAAGTTGCGGGGTCTGGGGCCAACGTCCTGACTTTC. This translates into CASSQVAGSGANVLTF.

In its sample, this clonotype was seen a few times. CDR3 in DNA: TGTGCCAGCAGCTATGGACAGGGAGGAATCGAGCAGTACTTC. This gives the protein CASSYGQGGIEQYF. The genes are TRBV7-9 and TRBJ2-7; 8 positions match TRBD1. V was pared by 4 bases and J by 6 bases, with 8 bases of the junction left unmatched. Germline CDR1 and CDR2: SEHNR and FQNEAQ (reference sequence). This CDR3 spans 14 amino acids.

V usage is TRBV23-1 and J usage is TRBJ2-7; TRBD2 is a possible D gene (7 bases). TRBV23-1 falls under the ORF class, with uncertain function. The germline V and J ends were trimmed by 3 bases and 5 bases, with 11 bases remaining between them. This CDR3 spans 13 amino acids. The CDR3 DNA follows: TGCGCCAGCAGTCATGGGGGGGGCAACGAGCAGTACGTC. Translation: CASSHGGGNEQYV.

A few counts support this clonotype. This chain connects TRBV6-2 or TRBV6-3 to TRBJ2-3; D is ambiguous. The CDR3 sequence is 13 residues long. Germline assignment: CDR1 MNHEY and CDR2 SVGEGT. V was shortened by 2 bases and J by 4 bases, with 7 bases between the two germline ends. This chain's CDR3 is CASSYVAPDTQYF. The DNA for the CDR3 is TGTGCCAGCAGTTACGTGGCTCCAGATACGCAGTATTTT.

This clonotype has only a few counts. The CDR3 here is CAWGSSGDRFF. For the CDR3, the DNA is TGTGCCTGGGGGAGTAGTGGGGATCGGTTCTTC. J is TRBJ2-1 and V is TRBV30; possibly TRBD2 for D (5 bases). The V gene's germline CDR1 is GTSNPN and CDR2 SVGIG (reference sequence). This CDR3 has 11 residues. V was shortened by 5 bases and J by 15 bases, with 17 bases between the two germline ends.

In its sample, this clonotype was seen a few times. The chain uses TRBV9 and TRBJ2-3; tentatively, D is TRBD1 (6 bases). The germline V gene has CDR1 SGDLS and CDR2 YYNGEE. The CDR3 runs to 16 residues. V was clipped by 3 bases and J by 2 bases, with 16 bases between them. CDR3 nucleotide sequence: TGTGCCAGCAGCGGTGGACAGTACTATAACACAGATACGCAGTATTTT. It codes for CASSGGQYYNTDTQYF.

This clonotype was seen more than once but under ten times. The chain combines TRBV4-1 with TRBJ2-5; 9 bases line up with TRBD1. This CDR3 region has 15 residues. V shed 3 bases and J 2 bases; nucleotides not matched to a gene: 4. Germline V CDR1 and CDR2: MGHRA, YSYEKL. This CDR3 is CASSHGQGWQETQYF. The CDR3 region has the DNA TGCGCCAGCAGCCACGGACAGGGGTGGCAAGAGACCCAGTACTTC.

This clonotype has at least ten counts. CDR3 amino acids: CASSQDPGPYEQYV. The CDR3 nucleotides read TGCGCCAGCAGCCAAGATCCCGGACCGTACGAGCAGTACGTC. The rearrangement links TRBV4-1 to TRBJ2-7; D call uncertain. V gave up 0 bases and J gave up 4 bases, with 10 bases separating them. Germline CDR1 is MGHRA and CDR2 is YSYEKL. CDR3 length: 14 amino acids.

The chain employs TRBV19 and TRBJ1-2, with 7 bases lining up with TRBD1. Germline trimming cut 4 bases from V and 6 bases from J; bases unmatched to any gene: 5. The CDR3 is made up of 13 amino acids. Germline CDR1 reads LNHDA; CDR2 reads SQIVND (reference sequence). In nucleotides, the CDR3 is TGTGCCAGTAGTACGCGACAGGGTCATGGCTACACCTTC. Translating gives CASSTRQGHGYTF.

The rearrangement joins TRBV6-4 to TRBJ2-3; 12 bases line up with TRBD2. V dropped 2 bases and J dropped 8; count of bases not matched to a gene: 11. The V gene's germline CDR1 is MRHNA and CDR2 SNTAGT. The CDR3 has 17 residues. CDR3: CASSDHNLAGGLGTQYF. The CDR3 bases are TGTGCCAGCAGTGACCACAACCTAGCGGGGGGGCTCGGTACGCAGTATTTT.